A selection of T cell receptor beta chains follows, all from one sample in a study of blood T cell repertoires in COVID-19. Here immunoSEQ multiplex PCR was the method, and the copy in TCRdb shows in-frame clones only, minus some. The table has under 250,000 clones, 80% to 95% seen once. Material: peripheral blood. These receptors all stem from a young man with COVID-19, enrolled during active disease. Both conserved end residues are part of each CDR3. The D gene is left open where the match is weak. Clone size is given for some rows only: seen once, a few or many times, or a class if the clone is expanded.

CASSTKQTGFDSGELFF	TGTGCCAGCAGCACCAAACAGACAGGGTTTGATTCCGGGGAGCTGTTTTTT	TRBD1	TRBV27	TRBJ2-2	NA
CASSRDRDTEAFF	TGTGCCAGCAGCCGGGACAGGGATACTGAAGCTTTCTTT	TRBD1	TRBV6-4	TRBJ1-1	NA
CASSFGGYEEKLFF	TGTGCCAGCAGCTTCGGGGGATACGAGGAAAAACTGTTTTTT	NA	TRBV5-6	TRBJ1-4	NA
CASSLPVAELWEETQYF	TGCGCCAGCAGCTTGCCGGTAGCGGAACTCTGGGAAGAGACCCAGTACTTC	NA	TRBV5-1	TRBJ2-5	NA
CASSSVAGSHSYEQYF	TGTGCCAGCAGTTCAGTAGCCGGGTCCCATTCCTACGAGCAGTACTTC	NA	TRBV7-9	TRBJ2-7	NA
CASSQVRGRQETQYF	TGTGCCAGCAGCCAAGTGCGGGGGAGACAAGAGACCCAGTACTTC	TRBD2	TRBV3-1/TRBV3-2	TRBJ2-5	few
CASSGSLYGEQYF	TGTGCCAGCAGCGGGAGTCTTTACGGCGAGCAGTACTTC	NA	TRBV9	TRBJ2-7	NA
CASSESLRGEQYF	TGCGCCAGCAGTGAGTCCTTGCGGGGCGAGCAGTACTTC	NA	TRBV10-1	TRBJ2-7	NA
CASSFPGHLKNIQYF	TGTGCCAGCAGCTTTCCGGGACACCTCAAAAACATTCAGTACTTC	NA	TRBV7-9	TRBJ2-4	NA
CASSLGWGQGDHSPLHF	TGCGCCAGCAGCTTGGGATGGGGGCAGGGTGATCATTCACCCCTCCACTTT	NA	TRBV5-1	TRBJ1-6	NA
CASSRGGYDMETQYF	TGTGCCAGCAGCCGGGGAGGGTATGATATGGAGACTCAGTACTTC	TRBD2	TRBV9	TRBJ2-5	NA
CASSYSKTKGGGYTF	TGTGCCAGCAGTTACTCGAAGACTAAGGGAGGTGGCTACACCTTC	NA	TRBV6-5	TRBJ1-2	NA